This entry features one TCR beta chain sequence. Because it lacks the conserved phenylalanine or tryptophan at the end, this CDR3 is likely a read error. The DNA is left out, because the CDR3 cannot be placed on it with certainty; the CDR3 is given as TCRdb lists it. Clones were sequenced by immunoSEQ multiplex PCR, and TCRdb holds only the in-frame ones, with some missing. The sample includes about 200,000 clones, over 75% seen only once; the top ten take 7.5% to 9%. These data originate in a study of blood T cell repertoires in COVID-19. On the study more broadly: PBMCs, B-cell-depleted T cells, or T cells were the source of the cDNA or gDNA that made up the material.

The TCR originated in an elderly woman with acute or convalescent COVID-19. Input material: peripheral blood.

The CDR3 protein is CASSDLGRGYL. The V call is TRBV6-1, the J call TRBJ2-7; the DNA was not compared with TRBD1, the D call given in the table. The CDR3 length equals 11 residues, ends included. Germline CDR1 MNHNS, CDR2 SASEGT.